This TCR beta chain originates from a study of response to subunit inactivated influenza vaccine. The study's findings and limits: Few new T cells, the authors suggested, are recruited by each seasonal influenza vaccination.

TCRdb redid the calling of the RT-PCR reads with MiXCR, one entry per CDR3 protein. The sample holds 400,000 to 550,000 distinct CDR3 sequences, about 25% seen once. CDR1 SGHTA and CDR2 FQGNSA come from the germline V gene. V was pared by 2 bases and J by 5 bases, with 2 bases of the junction left unmatched. The CDR3 is made up of 15 amino acids. A note on this clonotype: As yet, its antigen is unknown.

The sequences come from CD4+ T cells sorted from PBMCs, collected around 5 days after vaccination. The V call is TRBV7-2, the J call TRBJ2-2; 10 nucleotides line up with TRBD1. The receptor comes from a man aged 45-65 years who received an inactivated influenza vaccine. CDR3 nucleotides: TGTGCCAGCAGCTTACAGGGACAGGGGACCGGGGAGCTGTTTTTT. Translated, it gives CASSLQGQGTGELFF.